Shown below are 31 T cell receptor beta chains from a single sample sequenced in a study of T cell responses to AZD1222 COVID-19 vaccine. Repertoires were generated with immunoSEQ multiplex PCR, while TCRdb's copy carries only in-frame clones and drops some. This sample has 150,000 or so clones, with more than 85% found just once. The starting material was peripheral blood, obtained 28 days after the second AZD1222 dose. The receptors come from an adult who received the AZD1222 COVID-19 vaccine.

The chain carries TRBV7-2 and TRBJ2-1, with D unclear. This CDR3 contains 11 residues. Germline V gene sequence: CDR1 SGHTA, CDR2 FQGNSA. The V gene lost 5 bases and the J gene lost 8 bases, with 7 bases spanning the gap. The CDR3 DNA follows: TGTGCCAGCAGCCCGCAGGATGAGCAGTTCTTC. Translation gives CASSPQDEQFF.

V is TRBV5-1 and J is TRBJ2-2, with TRBD2 identical over 13 bases. V lost 1 base and J lost 4; bases outside the gene matches: 4. The CDR3 sequence is 17 residues long. Germline V gives CDR1 SGHRS, CDR2 YFSETQ. The CDR3 DNA follows: TGCGCCAGCAGCTTGACTAGCGGGAGGGCCGGCACCGGGGAGCTGTTTTTT. Protein sequence: CASSLTSGRAGTGELFF.

The rearrangement joins TRBV2 to TRBJ2-2; 9 bases line up with TRBD2. There are 19 residues in the CDR3. The V segment lost 4 bases and the J segment 4 bases; nucleotides outside the gene matches: 16. Germline V CDR1 and CDR2: SNHLY, FYNNEI. CDR3 sequence: CASSVDRERAGGFTGELFF. In DNA form, the CDR3 reads TGTGCCAGCAGTGTCGACAGGGAAAGAGCGGGAGGATTCACCGGGGAGCTGTTTTTT.

The chain links TRBV5-1 to TRBJ2-5; D is undetermined. The length of the CDR3 is 12 residues. Per germline, CDR1 SGHRS and CDR2 YFSETQ. Trimming took 2 bases from V and 3 from J, leaving 5 bases between them. The CDR3 nucleotides are TGCGCCAGCAGCTTACCCGAAGAGACCCAGTACTTC. Its translation is CASSLPEETQYF. The full variable domain, with the rest looked up from reference TRBV5-1 and TRBJ2-5, is KAGVTQTPRYLIKTRGQQVTLSCSPISGHRSVSWYQQTPGQGLQFLFEYFSETQRNKGNFPGRFSGRQFSNSRSEMNVSTLELGDSALYLCASSLPEETQYFGPGTRLLVL.

The chain is built from TRBV13 and TRBJ1-2, with D perhaps matching TRBD1 (5 bases). The CDR3 contains 16 residues. Germline assignment: CDR1 PRHDT and CDR2 FYEKMQ (reference sequence). Deletions cut 5 bases from V and 6 bases from J, with 22 bases between. The CDR3 bases are TGTGCCAGCAGCACCGACAGAGGAAGATTTATGGATGGCTACACCTTC. Protein: CASSTDRGRFMDGYTF.

The gene calls are TRBV27 and TRBJ1-6; D possibly corresponds to TRBD1 (5 bases). The CDR3 spans 13 residues. The V end was cut by 3 bases, the J end by 10 bases, with 10 bases between. Germline lookup yields CDR1 MNHEY and CDR2 SMNVEV (reference sequence). For the CDR3, the DNA is TGTGCCAGCAGTTTCCCAGGGCAATCACCCCTCCACTTT. Translated, it gives CASSFPGQSPLHF.

CDR3 amino acids: CASSLGAAYEQYF. CDR3 nucleotides: TGTGCCAGCAGCTTAGGAGCGGCCTACGAGCAGTACTTC. The V gene is TRBV11-1, the J gene TRBJ2-7, with a possible D match to TRBD2 (5 bases). The CDR3 loop spans 13 amino acids. Per germline, CDR1 SGHAT and CDR2 FQDESV (reference sequence). Trimming took off 1 base at V and 2 bases at J, with 6 bases between the two ends.

V usage is TRBV19 and J usage is TRBJ2-7, with D perhaps TRBD2 (5 bases). Trimming took off 4 bases at V and 4 bases at J, with 11 bases between the two ends. The CDR3 is 13 amino acids. CDR1 and CDR2 (germline): LNHDA, SQIVND (reference sequence). As DNA, the CDR3 is TGTGCCAGTAGTAAGAGGGCTCTATACGAGCAGTACTTC. As protein: CASSKRALYEQYF.

J is TRBJ1-2 and V is TRBV28; D ambiguous. V shed 8 bases and J shed 4 bases, with 8 bases lying between them. Germline CDR1 MDHEN, CDR2 SYDVKM. The CDR3 is 11 residues long. The CDR3 region has the DNA TGTGCCAGCCAAGGACCCTATGGCTACACCTTC. Translating gives CASQGPYGYTF.

The J gene is TRBJ1-2, the V gene TRBV29-1; perhaps TRBD1 as D (6 bases). The CDR3 is 14 residues long. The ends were cut back, 7 bases at V and 1 base at J, with 16 bases in the middle. Germline V CDR1 and CDR2: SQVTM, ANQGSEA. CDR3 in DNA: TGCAGCGCCCAGAGACAGGACTATAACTATGGCTACACCTTC. It is translated as CSAQRQDYNYGYTF.

The chain recombines TRBV28 with TRBJ1-2, with TRBD1 matching 7 bases. This CDR3 spans 13 amino acids. V lost 5 bases and J lost 6; bases outside the gene matches: 6. Germline V CDR1 and CDR2: MDHEN, SYDVKM. CDR3 protein: CASSRGGAHGYTF. The CDR3 coding sequence is TGTGCCAGCAGTCGAGGGGGCGCCCATGGCTACACCTTC.

The chain recombines TRBV12-3 or TRBV12-4 with TRBJ1-2; D gene ambiguous. CDR3 length: 13 amino acids. V lost 2 bases, J lost 5 bases, and 9 bases lay in between. The CDR3, as DNA: TGTGCCAGCAGTTTACCGTCAGGATATGGCTACACCTTC. Protein: CASSLPSGYGYTF.

The chain is built from TRBV19 and TRBJ1-1, with D perhaps matching TRBD1 (6 bases). Germline V gene sequence: CDR1 LNHDA, CDR2 SQIVND (reference sequence). V was shortened by 4 bases and J by 3 bases, with 9 bases between the two germline ends. This CDR3 has 13 amino acids. The chain's CDR3 is CASSTQGYTEAFF. CDR3 DNA sequence: TGTGCCAGTAGTACACAGGGTTACACTGAAGCTTTCTTT. The complete variable domain, with remaining parts taken from reference TRBV19 and TRBJ1-1, reads DGGITQSPKYLFRKEGQNVTLSCEQNLNHDAMYWYRQDPGQGLRLIYYSQIVNDFQKGDIAEGYSVSREKKESFPLTVTSAQKNPTAFYLCASSTQGYTEAFFGQGTRLTVV.

The chain uses TRBV20-1 and TRBJ2-7; 9 bases line up with TRBD1. V trimming: 3 bases; J trimming: 3 bases; junction bases outside the gene matches: 9. In germline, CDR1 is DFQATT, CDR2 SNEGSKA (reference sequence). There are 15 residues in the CDR3. Here the CDR3 reads CSASDTGTGLYEQYF. The CDR3 DNA reads as TGCAGTGCTAGTGATACCGGGACAGGGCTCTACGAGCAGTACTTC.

The gene calls are TRBV10-1 and TRBJ2-7; 7 positions match TRBD2. The V segment lost 8 bases and the J segment 2 bases; nucleotides outside the gene matches: 6. The CDR3 loop spans 13 amino acids. Germline V gives CDR1 WNHNN, CDR2 SYGVQD (reference sequence). The CDR3 reads CASLRGRTYEQYF. The DNA for the CDR3 is TGCGCCAGCTTGCGGGGGAGAACCTACGAGCAGTACTTC.

The chain has TRBV19 and TRBJ2-6, with D perhaps TRBD1 or TRBD2 (5 bases each). This CDR3 contains 18 residues. V was clipped by 1 base and J by 4 bases, with 17 bases between them. Germline CDR1 LNHDA, CDR2 SQIVND (reference sequence). DNA of the CDR3: TGTGCCAGTAGTATAGTAGGGCAGGGTAGAGGGGGGGCCAACGTCCTGACTTTC. This gives the protein CASSIVGQGRGGANVLTF.

The chain uses TRBV12-3 or TRBV12-4 and TRBJ2-3; D is ambiguous. This CDR3 has 13 residues. V shed 6 bases and J shed 4 bases, with 11 bases lying between them. CDR3 in amino acids: CASSNLGADTQYF. The DNA for the CDR3 is TGTGCCAGCAGCAACTTGGGCGCAGATACGCAGTATTTT.

The chain combines TRBV7-8 with TRBJ2-7; 7 bases fit TRBD1. This CDR3 spans 14 amino acids. CDR1 and CDR2 (germline): SGHVS, FQNEAQ. With V trimmed by 1 base and J by 5 bases, 5 bases remained unmatched. CDR3 coding DNA: TGTGCCAGCAGCTTAGTCACAGGGGTCGACGAGCAGTACTTC. Protein: CASSLVTGVDEQYF.

This clone occurred once. The chain carries TRBV24-1 and TRBJ1-4; D ambiguous. CDR1 is KGHDR, CDR2 SFDVKD, per germline. The CDR3 spans 13 residues. V was clipped by 5 bases and J by 7 bases, with 10 bases between them. This chain's CDR3 is CATSGNGSEKLFF. DNA for the CDR3: TGTGCCACCAGTGGGAATGGGAGTGAAAAACTGTTTTTT.

The chain links TRBV11-2 to TRBJ2-7; D is perhaps TRBD1 (6 bases). The CDR3 has 15 residues. V shed 2 bases and J shed 4 bases, with 15 bases lying between them. From germline, CDR1 is SGHAT and CDR2 FQNNGV. CDR3 protein: CASSLSQGQGYEQYF. DNA for the CDR3: TGTGCCAGCAGCTTAAGCCAGGGGCAGGGATACGAGCAGTACTTC. Full variable domain (outside the CDR3, taken from reference TRBV11-2 and TRBJ2-7): EAGVAQSPRYKIIEKRQSVAFWCNPISGHATLYWYQQILGQGPKLLIQFQNNGVVDDSQLPKDRFSAERLKGVDSTLKIQPAKLEDSAVYLCASSLSQGQGYEQYFGPGTRLTVT.

The chain has TRBV5-1 and TRBJ1-1; D is undetermined. The CDR3 consists of 14 residues. Trimming cost V 4 bases and J 4 bases, with 14 bases left between them. From germline, CDR1 is SGHRS and CDR2 YFSETQ. The CDR3 DNA follows: TGCGCCAGCAGCCCCTCGCCGGGGTCCACTGAAGCTTTCTTT. Protein: CASSPSPGSTEAFF.

The rearrangement joins TRBV6-2 or TRBV6-3 to TRBJ2-1; 9 bases line up with TRBD2. Germline V lookup: CDR1 MNHEY, CDR2 SVGEGT. With 4 bases clipped from V and 9 bases from J, the junction kept 10 bases outside the gene matches. The CDR3 has 15 amino acids. CDR3 DNA: TGTGCCAGCAGTTCTTTTGCGGGGGGGTTGAGTGAGCAGTTCTTC. As protein: CASSSFAGGLSEQFF.

Regarding this clone: The germline gene is not matched at one end of the junction; a read error may be the cause. The CDR3 reads CASTSSGGDTGTQYF. The CDR3 nucleotides are TGTGCCAGTACCTCTAGCGGGGGTGACACAGGTACGCAGTATTTT. V usage is TRBV19 and J usage is TRBJ2-3; TRBD2 matches 10 bases. Germline CDR1 is LNHDA and CDR2 is SQIVND (reference sequence). CDR3 length: 15 residues.

This clone was detected only once. The chain recombines TRBV7-9 with TRBJ1-2; perhaps TRBD1 as D (6 bases). The CDR3 spans 15 residues. The V end lost 2 bases, the J end lost 1 base, and 11 bases lay between the germline ends. Germline CDR1 and CDR2: SEHNR and FQNEAQ (reference sequence). CDR3 in DNA: TGTGCCAGCAGCTTAACGACAGGACTTAACTATGGCTACACCTTC. Translation gives CASSLTTGLNYGYTF.

The rearrangement joins TRBV6-5 to TRBJ1-2; no clear D gene. This CDR3 has 14 amino acids. The V gene lost 7 bases and the J gene lost 5 bases, with 17 bases spanning the gap. Germline V gene lookup returns CDR1 MNHEY and CDR2 SVGAGI. The CDR3 sequence: CASTLRADLYGYTF. The CDR3, as DNA: TGTGCCAGCACCCTTAGGGCGGATTTATATGGCTACACCTTC.

The rearrangement uses TRBV11-3 and TRBJ2-1; possible D gene TRBD2, 6 bases. The length of the CDR3 is 13 residues. Trimming removed 5 bases from V and 3 bases from J, with 8 bases in between. Per the germline V gene, CDR1 is SGHNT and CDR2 is YENEEA. The CDR3, as DNA: TGTGCCAGCAGCCACGGGGGCTACAATGAGCAGTTCTTC. Translation: CASSHGGYNEQFF.

The chain employs TRBV24-1 and TRBJ2-5; D is perhaps TRBD2 (5 bases). This CDR3 has 13 residues. Germline CDR1 and CDR2: KGHDR and SFDVKD. V was cut by 3 bases and J by 5 bases, with 9 bases left in between. The CDR3, as DNA: TGTGCCACCAGTGATCCAGCGGTGGAGACCCAGTACTTC. Translated, it gives CATSDPAVETQYF.

The rearrangement uses TRBV6-5 and TRBJ1-1; D is uncertain. Trimming stripped 5 bases from V and 0 bases from J, with 10 bases between. Germline CDR1 reads MNHEY; CDR2 reads SVGAGI. The CDR3 covers 14 residues. CDR3 sequence: CASSPSDLNTEAFF. In DNA form, the CDR3 reads TGTGCCAGCAGTCCGTCGGACCTGAACACTGAAGCTTTCTTT.

The V gene is TRBV5-4, the J gene TRBJ1-2; a possible D gene is TRBD1 (5 bases). With 0 bases removed from V and 4 bases from J, the gap between germline ends came to 7 bases. CDR1 SGHNT and CDR2 YYREEE come from the germline V gene (reference sequence). This CDR3 spans 13 amino acids. The CDR3 loop reads CASSLDRTYGYTF. As DNA, the CDR3 is TGTGCCAGCAGCTTGGACAGGACCTATGGCTACACCTTC.

The chain is built from TRBV7-9 and TRBJ2-3; the D is unclear. Germline-derived CDR1 and CDR2 are SEHNR and FQNEAQ (reference sequence). The V end was cut by 5 bases, the J end by 2 bases, with 14 bases between. The length of the CDR3 is 15 residues. CDR3 sequence: CASSSSDPHTDTQYF. For the CDR3, the DNA is TGTGCCAGCAGCAGCAGCGACCCGCACACAGATACGCAGTATTTT.

This chain links TRBV3-1 (or the pseudogene TRBV3-2) with TRBJ2-7, with 9 bases that match TRBD2. Germline V gives CDR1 LGHDT, CDR2 YNNKEL (reference sequence). After removal of 1 base from V and 0 bases from J, the junction contained 10 bases not matched to a gene. The CDR3 loop spans 18 amino acids. For the CDR3, the DNA is TGTGCCAGCAGCCAAGCCGCGGGAGGGAACTCAAGCTCCTACGAGCAGTACTTC. Amino acids: CASSQAAGGNSSSYEQYF.